Shown below are 15 T cell receptor beta chains from a single sample sequenced in a study of cytomegalovirus exposure and HLA in healthy donors. Amplification used 60 Vbeta primers and 13 Jbeta primers. TCRdb's table, derived via immunoSEQ multiplex PCR, lists solely in-frame clones and lacks some. The sample has 60,000 to 70,000 clones, about four fifths seen once. The sequencing sample was made of PBMCs. The receptors were gathered from a woman in her twenties or thirties in good health and CMV-seronegative.

As concerns this clone: The junction does not match germline at one end; this may be a read error. The chain uses TRBV15 and TRBJ2-7; 7 nucleotides agree with TRBD1. In germline, CDR1 is LNHNV, CDR2 YYDKDF (reference sequence). The CDR3 has 13 residues. The CDR3 DNA reads as TGTGCCACCAGGGATGCGACAGGGCCAATTCCGCTCTTC. Translated: CATRDATGPIPLF.

The chain carries TRBV30 and TRBJ1-2; D is possibly TRBD1 (5 bases). Germline loops: CDR1 GTSNPN, CDR2 SVGIG (reference sequence). The CDR3 totals 15 residues. The V end was cut by 0 bases, the J end by 6 bases, with 17 bases between. The DNA for the CDR3 is TGTGCCTGGAGTGTATTGGGGCAGGGCGGCGATGGCTACACCTTC. Translated, it gives CAWSVLGQGGDGYTF.

The chain has TRBV5-6 and TRBJ1-1; D gene uncertain. The V and J ends lost 0 bases and 1 base respectively, with 7 bases between them. Germline V gene lookup returns CDR1 SGHDT and CDR2 YYEEEE. This CDR3 spans 14 amino acids. The CDR3 is CASSLALANTEAFF. The CDR3 bases are TGTGCCAGCAGCTTGGCCTTAGCGAACACTGAAGCTTTCTTT.

The chain links TRBV15 to TRBJ2-1; the D is unclear. The germline CDR1 and CDR2 sequences are LNHNV and YYDKDF (reference sequence). V was shortened by 0 bases and J by 3 bases, with 6 bases between the two germline ends. The CDR3 is 14 residues long. This chain's CDR3 is CATSRDPGYNEQFF. The CDR3 nucleotides are TGTGCCACCAGCAGAGATCCCGGCTACAATGAGCAGTTCTTC.

The V call is TRBV30, the J call TRBJ2-3; D possibly corresponds to TRBD2 (5 bases). The length of the CDR3 is 15 residues. With 4 bases removed from V and 0 bases from J, the gap between germline ends came to 14 bases. Germline CDR1 is GTSNPN and CDR2 is SVGIG (reference sequence). The CDR3, as DNA: TGTGCCTGGACTAAAGGGAGTGCTAGCACAGATACGCAGTATTTT. Translated, it gives CAWTKGSASTDTQYF.

The chain is built from TRBV6-5 and TRBJ2-5; 8 bases agree with TRBD1. Per germline, CDR1 MNHEY and CDR2 SVGAGI. The V gene end was trimmed by 6 bases and the J gene end by 5 bases; junction bases not matched to a gene: 5. The CDR3 has 13 amino acids. The CDR3 sequence: CASSRQGRETQYF. The CDR3, as DNA: TGTGCCAGCAGCCGACAGGGGAGGGAGACCCAGTACTTC.

The CDR3 sequence: CASSQRPASSYNEQFF. Written as DNA, the CDR3 is TGTGCCAGCAGCCAACGGCCAGCGAGCTCCTACAATGAGCAGTTCTTC. The V and J genes are TRBV4-2 and TRBJ2-1, with D uncertain. This CDR3 region has 16 residues. Germline V gives CDR1 LGHNA, CDR2 YNFKEQ. The V and J ends lost 2 bases and 0 bases respectively, with 11 bases between them.

The chain joins TRBV2 to TRBJ1-1; D is undetermined. This CDR3 is 15 amino acids long. V shed 6 bases and J shed 1 base, with 15 bases lying between them. CDR1 and CDR2 (germline): SNHLY, FYNNEI. CDR3 region: CASSARRRENTEAFF. The CDR3 nucleotides are TGTGCCAGCAGCGCAAGGAGGCGGGAGAACACTGAAGCTTTCTTT.

The V and J genes are TRBV28 and TRBJ1-2; D uncertain. CDR3 size: 13 residues. The ends were cut back, 6 bases at V and 8 bases at J, with 16 bases in the middle. Germline loops: CDR1 MDHEN, CDR2 SYDVKM. CDR3 loop: CASSSGSPKGYTF. In nucleotides, the CDR3 is TGTGCCAGCAGCTCCGGGTCCCCAAAGGGCTACACCTTC.

V usage is TRBV29-1 and J usage is TRBJ2-4; possible D gene TRBD2, 5 bases. Germline assignment: CDR1 SQVTM and CDR2 ANQGSEA. The V end lost 4 bases, the J end lost 6 bases, and 16 bases lay between the germline ends. The CDR3 is 14 amino acids. This CDR3 reads CSVARGYEGNIQYF. Written as DNA, the CDR3 is TGCAGCGTTGCCAGAGGGTATGAGGGAAACATTCAGTACTTC.

The chain is built from TRBV30 and TRBJ2-3; 7 positions match TRBD2. The junction had 5 bases not matched to a gene; V was cut back by 3 bases and J by 2 bases. CDR1 is GTSNPN, CDR2 SVGIG, per germline (reference sequence). The CDR3 is made up of 14 amino acids. The chain's CDR3 is CAWRRETSTDTQYF. The CDR3 DNA is TGTGCCTGGAGGCGGGAGACCTCCACAGATACGCAGTATTTT.

The V and J genes are TRBV11-2 and TRBJ1-1, with D possibly matching TRBD1 (6 bases). This CDR3 spans 12 amino acids. V lost 3 bases, J lost 9 bases, and 11 bases lay in between. Germline CDR1 SGHAT, CDR2 FQNNGV. CDR3 amino acids: CASSFETGKAFF. In DNA, the CDR3 is TGTGCCAGCAGCTTCGAGACAGGAAAAGCTTTCTTT.

CDR3 loop: CASSTRTSGRTGELFF. The CDR3 nucleotides are TGTGCCAGCAGCACCCGGACTAGCGGGCGCACCGGGGAGCTGTTTTTT. The J gene is TRBJ2-2, the V gene TRBV7-2; 11 positions match TRBD2. Germline trimming cut 5 bases from V and 4 bases from J; bases unmatched to any gene: 6. CDR1 and CDR2 (germline): SGHTA, FQGNSA. The CDR3 length is 16 residues.

This chain links TRBV2 with TRBJ1-2, with unresolved D. Trimming pared 6 bases from V and 4 bases from J, leaving 15 bases between. CDR1 is SNHLY and CDR2 is FYNNEI in the germline V gene. This CDR3 contains 14 residues. This CDR3 reads CASRGGLVLYGYTF. CDR3 nucleotide sequence: TGTGCCAGCAGGGGAGGACTGGTCCTCTATGGCTACACCTTC.

The CDR3 DNA sequence: TGTGCCAGCAGCTTAGGGTTGTTCAGCGGGGGGGCCGAAGGCAATGAGCAGTTCTTC. It specifies CASSLGLFSGGAEGNEQFF. The V and J genes are TRBV7-2 and TRBJ2-1; 10 bases are a match to TRBD2. The CDR3 length is 19 residues. V was pared by 1 base and J by 6 bases, with 15 bases of the junction left unmatched. CDR1 is SGHTA, CDR2 FQGNSA, per germline.